This T cell receptor (beta chain) stems from a study of patients and donors after allogeneic stem cell transplantation. This clonotype was seen at least ten times. Germline-derived CDR1 and CDR2 are SGHRS and YFSETQ. CDR3 length: 17 amino acids. V gave up 4 bases and J gave up 4 bases; unmatched junction bases: 10. TCRdb re-derived calls from the RT-PCR reads in MiXCR, one entry per CDR3 protein. This sample has about 230,000 distinct CDR3 sequences, with over 12% found just once. Sequencing used blood, either unsorted or a sorted T cell fraction (not recorded which). The chain joins TRBV5-1 to TRBJ2-1; 11 nucleotides align to TRBD2. The TCR was taken from a human donor who was either an allogeneic HSCT recipient or a stem cell or donor lymphocyte infusion donor (not recorded which). It is not recorded whose cells these are; they may come from a transplant donor. CDR3 sequence: CASSRGRGTSGYNEQFF. CDR3 coding DNA: TGCGCCAGCAGCCGCGGCAGGGGGACTAGCGGTTACAATGAGCAGTTCTTC.